Below are 18 T cell receptor beta chains sequenced from a single sample in a study of T-cell reconstitution after alpha-beta-depleted transplantation in children. Unique molecular identifiers were incorporated when the TCRbeta library was constructed. TCRdb recomputed calls from the PCR reads with MiXCR, one row per CDR3 protein. The sample lists about 690,000 distinct CDR3 sequences; roughly 17% were seen once. The sample consisted of PBMCs from the stem cell graft donor, taken from the stem cell graft. These receptors were collected from a human donor who donated a stem cell graft to a child with acute myeloid leukemia.

This clonotype was counted only a few times. This chain joins TRBV9 and TRBJ2-1; 7 positions agree with TRBD1. CDR1 is SGDLS and CDR2 is YYNGEE in the germline V gene. The junction had 8 bases not matched to a gene; V was cut back by 5 bases and J by 9 bases. CDR3 length equals 13 residues. CDR3 sequence (DNA): TGTGCCAGCAGAGACAGGGTTGGAGGTGAGCAGTTCTTC. Encoded protein: CASRDRVGGEQFF.

This clonotype showed up just a few times. The chain uses TRBV7-2 and TRBJ2-3; 7 positions match TRBD2. Looked up from germline, CDR1 is SGHTA and CDR2 is FQGNSA. The CDR3 covers 16 residues. V lost 1 base to trimming and J lost 5 bases; unmatched junction nucleotides: 9. This CDR3 reads CASSLDRRTSQDTQYF. CDR3 sequence (DNA): TGTGCCAGCAGCTTAGATCGGCGGACTAGTCAAGATACGCAGTATTTT.

This clonotype was detected only a few times. J is TRBJ1-1 and V is TRBV27; D gene ambiguous. The V and J ends lost 0 bases and 2 bases respectively, with 13 bases between them. The CDR3 is 16 residues long. From germline, CDR1 is MNHEY and CDR2 SMNVEV (reference sequence). The CDR3 sequence is CASSLSSERLNTEAFF. The CDR3 DNA reads as TGTGCCAGCAGTTTATCGTCTGAACGACTTAACACTGAAGCTTTCTTT.

Many counts were recorded for this clonotype. CDR3 DNA: TGCAGTGCTCCAGGACAGGCCCGACGGGACACTGAAGCTTTCTTT. Amino acids: CSAPGQARRDTEAFF. The gene calls are TRBV20-1 and TRBJ1-1; 7 bases line up with TRBD1. This CDR3 spans 15 amino acids. V lost 5 bases to trimming and J lost 3 bases; unmatched junction nucleotides: 12. Germline-derived CDR1 and CDR2 are DFQATT and SNEGSKA (reference sequence).

This chain links TRBV5-5 with TRBJ2-2, with D perhaps assigned TRBD1 or TRBD2 (5 bases each). The CDR3 spans 16 residues. Trimming stripped 4 bases from V and 0 bases from J, with 13 bases between. CDR1 and CDR2 (germline): SGHKS, YYEKEE (reference sequence). The CDR3 nucleotides are TGTGCCAGCAGCCCCCGGGACGGATCGAACACCGGGGAGCTGTTTTTT. Its protein product is CASSPRDGSNTGELFF.

V usage is TRBV20-1 and J usage is TRBJ2-3; 9 nucleotides line up with TRBD2. The CDR3 extends over 16 amino acids. Germline V gives CDR1 DFQATT, CDR2 SNEGSKA (reference sequence). Trimming removed 5 bases from V and 6 bases from J; junction bases left unmatched: 15. DNA for the CDR3: TGCAGTGCTCCGGACTGGGCGGGGGGGTTCTGGGATACGCAGTATTTT. As protein: CSAPDWAGGFWDTQYF.

In the case of this clonotype: One base away lies a much larger clone, so this may be a sequencing read error. This chain connects TRBV20-1 to TRBJ2-5; D ambiguous. The CDR3 covers 14 residues. V shed 2 bases and J shed 5 bases, with 15 bases lying between them. CDR1 and CDR2 (germline): DFQATT, SNEGSKA (reference sequence). The CDR3, as DNA: TGCAGTGCTAGATTTGCGACATTAGGCGAGACCCAGTACTTC. This sequence encodes CSARFATLGETQYF.

This clonotype was counted at least ten times. The chain is built from TRBV20-1 and TRBJ1-2, with D possibly TRBD1 on 5 matching bases. Germline V gene data show CDR1 as DFQATT and CDR2 as SNEGSKA (reference sequence). This CDR3 comprises 13 residues. V lost 6 bases and J lost 1, with 12 bases in between. CDR3 sequence (DNA): TGCAGTGCCACTCAGACAGATAACTATGGCTACACCTTC. Encoded protein: CSATQTDNYGYTF.

This clonotype has just a few counts. The chain has TRBV18 and TRBJ1-1, with a possible D match to TRBD1 (5 bases). This CDR3 is built from 15 residues. The germline gives CDR1 KGHSH, CDR2 LQKENI. Trimming left V 3 bases short and J 1 base short, with 12 bases between. CDR3 nucleotide sequence: TGTGCCAGCTCACCTCTTTTTACAGGGAACACTGAAGCTTTCTTT. Translation gives CASSPLFTGNTEAFF.

This clonotype was seen a handful of times. The DNA for the CDR3 is TGTGCCAGCAGTACCAAAACGGGACAGGTGACCAATGAGCAGTTCTTC. Translated, it gives CASSTKTGQVTNEQFF. The chain is built from TRBV27 and TRBJ2-1; 8 positions match TRBD1. CDR1 is MNHEY and CDR2 is SMNVEV in the germline V gene (reference sequence). J was trimmed by 6 bases and V by 5 bases; bases with no gene match: 12. The CDR3 has 16 amino acids.

This clonotype showed up many times. The junction does not match germline at one end; this may be a read error. J is TRBJ2-7 and V is TRBV20-1, with 8 bases that match TRBD1. The CDR3 is 14 amino acids. Germline V gene data show CDR1 as DFQATT and CDR2 as SNEGSKA (reference sequence). CDR3 sequence: CSANAGQGTYEQYF. CDR3 bases: TGCAGCGCTAATGCAGGACAGGGAACCTACGAGCAGTACTTC.

V gene TRBV6-1 combines with J gene TRBJ2-5, with no clear D. The CDR3 spans 14 residues. Germline CDR1 MNHNS, CDR2 SASEGT. Trimming cost V 4 bases and J 5 bases, with 14 bases left between them. CDR3 sequence (DNA): TGTGCCAGCAGTGGACCTCGTGGCGCTGAGACCCAGTACTTC. As protein: CASSGPRGAETQYF.

This clonotype was recorded at least ten times. This chain uses TRBV29-1 with TRBJ1-2; no definite D call. Trimming took 4 bases from V and 0 from J, leaving 9 bases between them. The CDR3 totals 13 residues. Germline V gives CDR1 SQVTM, CDR2 ANQGSEA. CDR3 region: CSVVGVTNYGYTF. The DNA of the CDR3 is TGCAGCGTTGTCGGGGTAACTAACTATGGCTACACCTTC.

A few counts support this clonotype. This chain links TRBV29-1 with TRBJ1-1, with 7 bases fitting TRBD1. The CDR3 extends over 14 amino acids. CDR1 SQVTM and CDR2 ANQGSEA come from the germline V gene. Trimming at V came to 4 bases and at J to 5 bases, leaving 10 bases not matched to a gene. CDR3 loop: CSVGSGQMRTEAFF. The CDR3 bases are TGCAGCGTTGGTTCGGGACAGATGAGGACTGAAGCTTTCTTT.

This clonotype showed up many times. The chain joins TRBV5-1 to TRBJ2-1; D tentatively fits TRBD1 or TRBD2 (5 bases each). V lost 3 bases, J lost 0 bases, and 16 bases lay in between. Germline V gene sequence: CDR1 SGHRS, CDR2 YFSETQ. CDR3 length: 17 residues. The CDR3 here is CASSSGLGVSSYNEQFF. In nucleotides, the CDR3 is TGCGCCAGCAGCTCAGGTCTGGGGGTGAGCTCCTACAATGAGCAGTTCTTC.

This clonotype has only a few counts. The CDR3 nucleotides are TGTGCCAGCAGACCCGACAGATACACAGATACGCAGTATTTT. Protein product: CASRPDRYTDTQYF. This chain uses TRBV28 with TRBJ2-3; perhaps TRBD1 as D (5 bases). CDR1 MDHEN and CDR2 SYDVKM come from the germline V gene. The CDR3 sequence is 14 residues long. Trimming took off 6 bases at V and 2 bases at J, with 12 bases between the two ends.

The chain couples TRBV21-1 to TRBJ1-5. TRBV21-1 represents a pseudogene. This CDR3 has 16 amino acids. The CDR3 here is CASTQTPAGLLRPQHF. In DNA form, the CDR3 reads TGTGCCAGCACCCAAACCCCAGCGGGTCTTCTGAGGCCCCAGCATTTT.

This clonotype was detected many times. V usage is TRBV29-1 and J usage is TRBJ2-1, with 7 nucleotides matching TRBD2. The length of the CDR3 is 14 residues. The J segment lost 6 bases and the V segment lost 3 bases, leaving 8 bases of the junction unmatched. From germline, CDR1 is SQVTM and CDR2 ANQGSEA. CDR3 sequence: CSVEGRLAVNEQFF. The DNA of the CDR3 is TGCAGCGTTGAGGGGAGACTAGCCGTCAATGAGCAGTTCTTC.